The sequence of this T cell receptor beta chain was determined in a study of blood T cells in healthy people across ages. V was clipped by 4 bases and J by 2 bases; unmatched bases: 6. From germline, CDR1 is MNHEY and CDR2 SVGEGT. This CDR3 spans 16 amino acids. Whole-study results and caveats: While age rose, TCR beta diversity per million T cells dropped in a roughly linear way.

Then a second PCR, running about 6 to 11 cycles, was carried out with a sample-barcoded 5' primer and a J-beta primer mix. TCRdb reprocessed the 5' RACE reads with MiXCR, giving one entry per CDR3 protein. The table records around 800,000 distinct CDR3 sequences, 44% of them present only once. This clonotype has ten or more counts. Its specificity is not known. Healthy Caucasians from Russia aged roughly 6 to 95 served as donors. The source material was blood. The chain couples TRBV6-2 or TRBV6-3 to TRBJ2-7, with 12 bases fitting TRBD1. This TCR was sampled from a man aged 55 to 70 in good health. CDR3 DNA: TGTGCCAGCAGTTGGGGACAGGGGGCCCCAACCTACGAGCAGTACTTC. This sequence encodes CASSWGQGAPTYEQYF.